The present T cell receptor (beta chain) was sequenced within a study of blood T cells in healthy people across ages. Whole-study results and caveats: As age increased, TCR beta diversity per million T cells fell in a roughly linear fashion.

The second PCR ran about 6 to 12 cycles with a sample-barcoded 5' primer and J-beta primers. TCRdb re-derived calls from the 5' RACE reads in MiXCR, one entry per CDR3 protein. The sample consists of roughly 1,800,000 distinct CDR3 sequences, around 50% of them appearing once. Germline loops: CDR1 DFQATT, CDR2 SNEGSKA (reference sequence). The CDR3 has 16 amino acids. V shed 3 bases and J shed 5 bases, with 22 bases lying between them. This clonotype was observed once. Its antigen remains unknown. Ten milliliters of peripheral blood were drawn from each donor. Isolation per sample recovered at least 7 million PBMCs.

This receptor was taken from a woman between 35 and 50 years old in good health. The rearrangement links TRBV20-1 to TRBJ1-2, with D tentatively TRBD1 (6 bases). The sample comprised blood. The CDR3 nucleotides are TGCAGTGCTAGGGCGGGCGTCGGACAGAAGGATTATGGCTACACCTTC. Translated, it gives CSARAGVGQKDYGYTF.